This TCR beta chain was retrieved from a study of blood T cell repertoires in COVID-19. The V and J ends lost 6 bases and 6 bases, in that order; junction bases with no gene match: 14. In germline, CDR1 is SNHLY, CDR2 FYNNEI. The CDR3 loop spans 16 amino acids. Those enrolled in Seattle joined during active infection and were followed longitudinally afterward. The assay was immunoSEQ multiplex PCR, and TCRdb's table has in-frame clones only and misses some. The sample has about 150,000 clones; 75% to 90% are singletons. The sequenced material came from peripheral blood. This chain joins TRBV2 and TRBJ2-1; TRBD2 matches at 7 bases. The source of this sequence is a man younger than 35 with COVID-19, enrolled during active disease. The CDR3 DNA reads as TGTGCCAGCAGGACACCACTAGCGTCTTATGGCAATGAGCAGTTCTTC. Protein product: CASRTPLASYGNEQFF.